This TCR beta chain appears in the sequencing data of a study of OX40 agonist ivuxolimab in advanced cancers. Only in-frame clones appear in the TCRdb table, and some are missing; sequencing was by immunoSEQ multiplex PCR. The sample contains fewer than 85,000 clones, just under 90% of which appear only once. Per the germline V gene, CDR1 is LNHDA and CDR2 is SQIVND (reference sequence). V lost 5 bases and J lost 2, with 16 bases in between. The CDR3 runs 16 residues. No patient had autoimmune disease or received systemic immunosuppression. The chain is built from TRBV19 and TRBJ2-1; D is possibly TRBD1 (6 bases). This receptor was taken from an adult with an advanced solid tumor such as melanoma, head and neck, liver or kidney cancer. The sequencing used CD4+ or CD8+ T cells sorted from blood, collected in a trial of the OX40 agonist ivuxolimab. In DNA, the CDR3 is TGTGCCAGTAGTCTTCGTTCTCAGGGGACCTACAATGAGCAGTTCTTC. Translated: CASSLRSQGTYNEQFF.